This T cell receptor (beta chain) originates from a study of blood T cells in healthy people across ages. This clonotype has just one count. V shed 5 bases and J shed 4 bases, with 13 bases lying between them. The CDR3 length is 14 residues. CDR1 and CDR2 (germline): SGHTA, FQGNSA. The authors drew around 11 milliliters of peripheral blood from each donor. The use of a sample-barcoded 5' primer and a J-beta primer mix characterized a second PCR of about 6 to 11 cycles. MiXCR, run by TCRdb on the 5' RACE reads, gives a single entry per CDR3 protein. This table has about 1,400,000 distinct CDR3 sequences, roughly 60% appearing once.

This rearrangement joins TRBV7-2 to TRBJ2-3, with D possibly being TRBD2 (6 bases). Sequencing was carried out using blood. The TCR was taken from a man between 18 and 29 years old in good health. The CDR3 coding sequence is TGTGCCAGCAGCAATGGGGGGACTGCAGATACGCAGTATTTT. Amino acids: CASSNGGTADTQYF. Combining the CDR3 with reference TRBV7-2 and TRBJ2-3 gives the whole variable domain GAGVSQSPSNKVTEKGKDVELRCDPISGHTALYWYRQSLGQGLEFLIYFQGNSAPDKSGLPSDRFSAERTGGSVSTLTIQRTQQEDSAVYLCASSNGGTADTQYFGPGTRLTVL.